This passage covers 20 T cell receptor beta chains from one sample sequenced in a study of memory CD4+ T cells and cytomegalovirus serostatus. The sort gate was single viable CD3+CD4+CD8-CD45RO+ cells for memory CD4+ T cells. Repertoires were generated with immunoSEQ multiplex PCR, while TCRdb's copy carries only in-frame clones and drops some. Of about 96,000 clones detected, about 80% appear once; the ten largest clones hold roughly 4%. Sequences were obtained from memory CD4+ T cells from blood. These receptors were obtained from an adult in good health and CMV-seropositive.

With respect to this clone: At the DNA level, this CDR3 is encoded by other sequences in the same sample as well. This chain uses TRBV7-9 with TRBJ1-1; no definite D call. Germline CDR1 reads SEHNR; CDR2 reads FQNEAQ (reference sequence). The ends were cut back, 1 base at V and 3 bases at J, with 6 bases in the middle. CDR3 length: 13 amino acids. For the CDR3, the DNA is TGTGCCAGCAGCTTAGTGGTAGACACTGAAGCTTTCTTT. Residues: CASSLVVDTEAFF.

This chain joins TRBV6-1 and TRBJ2-7; 8 nucleotides match TRBD1. V lost 4 bases, J lost 0 bases, and 11 bases stayed unmatched. The CDR3 extends over 17 amino acids. The germline V gene has CDR1 MNHNS and CDR2 SASEGT. The DNA of the CDR3 is TGTGCCAGCAGTGCAGACCGGGACAGGCTCTCCTCCTACGAGCAGTACTTC. Protein product: CASSADRDRLSSYEQYF.

V usage is TRBV4-2 and J usage is TRBJ2-2; D is tentatively TRBD1 or TRBD2 (5 bases each). V dropped 1 base and J dropped 7 bases, with 16 bases sitting between them. Germline CDR1 and CDR2: LGHNA and YNFKEQ. This CDR3 is built from 16 residues. CDR3 amino acids: CASSQGGTESFGELFF. CDR3 nucleotide sequence: TGTGCCAGCAGCCAAGGAGGGACGGAATCTTTCGGGGAGCTGTTTTTT.

This clone has more than one count but fewer than ten. The chain links TRBV5-1 to TRBJ1-2; tentatively, D is TRBD1 (5 bases). From germline, CDR1 is SGHRS and CDR2 YFSETQ. The germline V and J ends were trimmed by 5 bases and 4 bases, with 12 bases remaining between them. The CDR3 runs to 13 residues. CDR3 DNA sequence: TGCGCCAGCAGTGGGGACCGTAGCTATGGCTACACCTTC. Its protein product is CASSGDRSYGYTF. The whole variable domain, filled in from reference TRBV5-1 and TRBJ1-2, reads KAGVTQTPRYLIKTRGQQVTLSCSPISGHRSVSWYQQTPGQGLQFLFEYFSETQRNKGNFPGRFSGRQFSNSRSEMNVSTLELGDSALYLCASSGDRSYGYTFGSGTRLTVV.

This sequence joins TRBV27 and TRBJ2-2, with TRBD2 matching 11 bases. Per germline, CDR1 MNHEY and CDR2 SMNVEV (reference sequence). Losses at the gene ends were 3 bases for V and 6 bases for J; bases not matched to a gene: 9. There are 17 residues in the CDR3. The CDR3 DNA follows: TGTGCCAGCAGTTTCGGCCTAGCGGGAGGTAGCGCCGGGGAGCTGTTTTTT. It is translated as CASSFGLAGGSAGELFF.

V is TRBV6-6 and J is TRBJ2-1, with TRBD2 matching over 7 bases. The CDR3 spans 15 residues. V dropped 2 bases and J dropped 1; count of bases not matched to a gene: 2. In germline, CDR1 is MNHNY, CDR2 SVGAGI (reference sequence). CDR3 DNA: TGTGCCAGCAGTTACGGCGGGGGATCCTACAATGAGCAGTTCTTC. This codes for CASSYGGGSYNEQFF.

The chain joins TRBV4-3 to TRBJ2-7; D is unresolved. V was clipped by 0 bases and J by 4 bases, with 10 bases between them. The CDR3 spans 14 residues. Germline V lookup: CDR1 LGHNA, CDR2 YSLEER. The CDR3 DNA is TGCGCCAGCAGCCAAGAGGCCTCCTCTTACGAGCAGTACTTC. Translating it yields CASSQEASSYEQYF.

The V call is TRBV5-1, the J call TRBJ2-7; D remains unclear. Looked up from germline, CDR1 is SGHRS and CDR2 is YFSETQ. The V and J ends lost 3 bases and 0 bases respectively, with 13 bases between them. There are 15 residues in the CDR3. The CDR3 is CASSYLPDLSYEQYF. In nucleotides, the CDR3 is TGCGCCAGCAGCTACCTACCGGACCTCTCCTACGAGCAGTACTTC. Drawing the rest from reference TRBV5-1 and TRBJ2-7, the complete variable domain is KAGVTQTPRYLIKTRGQQVTLSCSPISGHRSVSWYQQTPGQGLQFLFEYFSETQRNKGNFPGRFSGRQFSNSRSEMNVSTLELGDSALYLCASSYLPDLSYEQYFGPGTRLTVT.

The J gene is TRBJ2-7, the V gene TRBV29-1; 13 bases line up with TRBD2. Trimming at V came to 1 base and at J to 5 bases, leaving 2 bases not matched to a gene. Germline loops: CDR1 SQVTM, CDR2 ANQGSEA. This CDR3 has 14 amino acids. CDR3 sequence (DNA): TGCAGCGTTGAAGGACTAGCGGGAGGAGACGAGCAGTACTTC. Translated, it gives CSVEGLAGGDEQYF.

The rearrangement uses TRBV4-1 and TRBJ1-4; D is uncertain. The V end lost 0 bases, the J end lost 7 bases, and 6 bases lay between the germline ends. Germline assignment: CDR1 MGHRA and CDR2 YSYEKL. The CDR3 is 13 amino acids. The CDR3 region is CASSQERSEKLFF. In DNA form, the CDR3 reads TGCGCCAGCAGCCAAGAGCGGTCTGAAAAACTGTTTTTT.

This clone was recorded many times. The chain has TRBV2 and TRBJ1-1; D not certain. Trimming shortened V by 5 bases and J by 0 bases, and 7 bases separated the two germline ends. Germline V gives CDR1 SNHLY, CDR2 FYNNEI. This CDR3 is 13 amino acids long. The CDR3 protein is CASSSDMNTEAFF. The CDR3 coding sequence is TGTGCCAGCAGTTCGGATATGAACACTGAAGCTTTCTTT.

The V gene is TRBV6-1, the J gene TRBJ1-4; no firm D call. Germline V gives CDR1 MNHNS, CDR2 SASEGT. Trimming cost V 7 bases and J 7 bases, with 19 bases left between them. The CDR3 has 15 residues. In DNA, the CDR3 is TGTGCCAGCACCCACAGTCCTCATACGGGTGAAAAACTGTTTTTT. As protein: CASTHSPHTGEKLFF.

The chain joins TRBV14 to TRBJ1-2; D unresolved. Trimming took off 1 base at V and 4 bases at J, with 13 bases between the two ends. Germline CDR1 SGHDN, CDR2 FVKESK. The CDR3 loop spans 15 amino acids. This chain's CDR3 is CASSQGLTGSYGYTF. The CDR3 DNA follows: TGTGCCAGCAGCCAAGGTCTAACGGGGAGCTATGGCTACACCTTC.

The chain links TRBV18 to TRBJ2-5; D possibly corresponds to TRBD1 (5 bases). The CDR3 is 13 residues long. V was clipped by 8 bases and J by 1 base, with 11 bases between them. Germline V gene sequence: CDR1 KGHSH, CDR2 LQKENI. The CDR3 spells CASGAGSQETQYF. CDR3 coding DNA: TGTGCCAGCGGGGCAGGGTCCCAAGAGACCCAGTACTTC.

The chain carries TRBV4-2 and TRBJ2-2, with 13 bases that match TRBD2. This CDR3 spans 16 amino acids. Germline loops: CDR1 LGHNA, CDR2 YNFKEQ. Trimming at V came to 4 bases and at J to 7 bases, leaving 6 bases not matched to a gene. The chain's CDR3 is CASSPGLAGELGELFF. The CDR3 bases are TGTGCCAGCAGCCCTGGACTAGCGGGAGAACTCGGGGAGCTGTTTTTT.

V and J are TRBV9 and TRBJ2-2; 7 bases are shared with TRBD2. CDR1 is SGDLS, CDR2 YYNGEE, per germline. This CDR3 is built from 16 residues. After removal of 1 base from V and 1 base from J, the junction contained 4 bases not matched to a gene. CDR3 sequence (DNA): TGTGCCAGCAGCGTAAATGTAGCGGGGAACACCGGGGAGCTGTTTTTT. Protein sequence: CASSVNVAGNTGELFF.

V and J are TRBV11-2 and TRBJ1-2, with a tentative D call TRBD1 (5 bases). CDR3 length equals 15 residues. The germline V and J ends were trimmed by 2 bases and 4 bases, with 14 bases remaining between them. CDR1 is SGHAT, CDR2 FQNNGV, per germline. The CDR3 reads CASSLKRGTFYGYTF. CDR3 DNA: TGTGCCAGCAGCTTAAAGCGGGGGACCTTCTATGGCTACACCTTC.

The rearrangement uses TRBV28 and TRBJ1-3, with D possibly matching TRBD1 (6 bases). The CDR3 length is 14 residues. CDR1 is MDHEN, CDR2 SYDVKM, per germline. V lost 3 bases and J lost 4, with 10 bases in between. The CDR3 region has the DNA TGTGCCAGCAGTTTTCAGGGGCTGGGAAACACCATATATTTT. It yields the protein CASSFQGLGNTIYF. The entire variable domain, with the rest obtained from reference TRBV28 and TRBJ1-3, is as follows: DVKVTQSSRYLVKRTGEKVFLECVQDMDHENMFWYRQDPGLGLRLIYFSYDVKMKEKGDIPEGYSVSREKKERFSLILESASTNQTSMYLCASSFQGLGNTIYFGEGSWLTVV.

This clone was seen a handful of times. The genes are TRBV18 and TRBJ1-2, with unresolved D. From germline, CDR1 is KGHSH and CDR2 LQKENI. The CDR3 extends over 15 amino acids. V was clipped by 3 bases and J by 4 bases, with 15 bases between them. CDR3 coding DNA: TGTGCCAGCTCACCGACGACTGCGAGCGGCTATGGCTACACCTTC. It translates to CASSPTTASGYGYTF.

In this sample, this clone turned up once. The rearrangement joins TRBV5-6 to TRBJ2-2, with 9 bases aligning to TRBD2. Germline V gene data show CDR1 as SGHDT and CDR2 as YYEEEE. This CDR3 spans 16 amino acids. Unmatched junction bases numbered 9, after V lost 2 bases and J lost 7 bases. CDR3 sequence reads: CASSFSPSGMGGELFF. The DNA of the CDR3 is TGTGCCAGCAGCTTTTCCCCTAGCGGGATGGGCGGGGAGCTGTTTTTT. Full variable domain (missing parts from reference TRBV5-6 and TRBJ2-2): DAGVTQSPTHLIKTRGQQVTLRCSPKSGHDTVSWYQQALGQGPQFIFQYYEEEERQRGNFPDRFSGHQFPNYSSELNVNALLLGDSALYLCASSFSPSGMGGELFFGEGSRLTVL.